Each of the 17 T cell receptor beta chains below was sequenced from the same sample in a study of T-cell reconstitution after alpha-beta-depleted transplantation in children. The TCRbeta library incorporated unique molecular identifiers. Using its own MiXCR run on the PCR reads, TCRdb lists one record per CDR3 protein. The repertoire has approximately 510,000 distinct CDR3 sequences, about 16% of them found once; the top ten carry approximately 3%. The sample was PBMCs from the stem cell graft donor, taken from the stem cell graft. The source of these receptors is a human donor who donated a stem cell graft to a child with acute lymphoblastic leukemia.

This clonotype was observed a few times. The chain employs TRBV27 and TRBJ2-5; D assignment may be TRBD1 or TRBD2 (5 bases each). Trimming pared 5 bases from V and 2 bases from J, leaving 18 bases between. The germline gives CDR1 MNHEY, CDR2 SMNVEV (reference sequence). The CDR3 consists of 16 residues. CDR3 nucleotides: TGTGCCAGCAGTCCCTTCGGGGCGGCCATACAAGAGACCCAGTACTTC. It yields the protein CASSPFGAAIQETQYF.

This clonotype has just a few counts. This chain connects TRBV3-1 to TRBJ2-1; 8 nucleotides match TRBD2. Germline CDR1 is LGHDT and CDR2 is YNNKEL (reference sequence). Unmatched junction bases numbered 9, after V lost 1 base and J lost 7 bases. This CDR3 is 16 amino acids long. In DNA, the CDR3 is TGTGCCAGCAGCCAAGTGAGAGCGGGAGACTGGAATGAGCAGTTCTTC. It translates to CASSQVRAGDWNEQFF.

This clonotype appeared a few times. The chain joins TRBV7-9 to TRBJ1-1; no firm D call. The CDR3 extends over 13 amino acids. From germline, CDR1 is SEHNR and CDR2 FQNEAQ (reference sequence). The V end was cut by 0 bases, the J end by 5 bases, with 7 bases between. The CDR3 loop reads CASSLAPRTEAFF. The CDR3 nucleotides read TGTGCCAGCAGCTTAGCACCGCGGACTGAAGCTTTCTTT.

This clonotype turned up a few times. The chain employs TRBV20-1 and TRBJ2-3, with 7 bases matching TRBD2. The CDR3 spans 16 residues. Per the germline V gene, CDR1 is DFQATT and CDR2 is SNEGSKA (reference sequence). CDR3 nucleotide sequence: TGCAGGGTGGAGCGTATAGGAGGGAGGGCCCCAGATACGCAGTATTTT. It codes for CRVERIGGRAPDTQYF.

This clonotype was seen only a few times. V and J are TRBV15 and TRBJ2-7, with TRBD1 matching over 9 bases. Germline assignment: CDR1 LNHNV and CDR2 YYDKDF (reference sequence). The V segment lost 0 bases and the J segment 7 bases; nucleotides outside the gene matches: 4. CDR3 size: 14 residues. Here the CDR3 reads CATSREQGAREQYF. Here the CDR3 DNA reads TGTGCCACCAGCAGAGAACAGGGGGCGCGGGAGCAGTACTTC.

This clonotype showed up many times. This sequence joins TRBV7-3 and TRBJ2-3; TRBD1 or TRBD2 may be the D gene (6 bases each). V dropped 4 bases and J dropped 0 bases, with 14 bases sitting between them. Per germline, CDR1 SGHTA and CDR2 FQGTGA. This CDR3 is built from 16 residues. CDR3 sequence: CASSSRGTTSTDTQYF. DNA of the CDR3: TGTGCCAGCAGCTCCCGGGGGACAACTAGCACAGATACGCAGTATTTT.

This clonotype has a count of ten or more. This chain connects TRBV10-2 to TRBJ2-7, with 7 bases lining up with TRBD2. Germline V gives CDR1 WSHSY, CDR2 SAAADI. The length of the CDR3 is 14 residues. Trimming cost V 7 bases and J 1 base; bases outside gene matches: 7. The CDR3, as DNA: TGCGCCAGCACCAGTTACGGGAGGTCCTACGAGCAGTACTTC. Protein sequence: CASTSYGRSYEQYF.

This clonotype was detected only a few times. V usage is TRBV14 and J usage is TRBJ2-7, with TRBD1 matching 7 bases. The ends lost 4 bases at V and 5 bases at J; junction bases unmatched: 8. This CDR3 comprises 14 residues. Per the germline V gene, CDR1 is SGHDN and CDR2 is FVKESK. The CDR3 region has the DNA TGTGCCAGCAGCCCTCACAGGGGTCGGGACGAGCAGTACTTC. Amino acids: CASSPHRGRDEQYF.

This clonotype was found a few times. V is TRBV20-1 and J is TRBJ2-7; D is uncertain. Trimming took 3 bases from V and 0 from J, leaving 12 bases between them. CDR3 length: 14 amino acids. CDR1 is DFQATT and CDR2 is SNEGSKA in the germline V gene (reference sequence). The CDR3 spells CSARATASSYEQYF. The CDR3, as DNA: TGCAGTGCTAGGGCCACAGCTAGCTCCTACGAGCAGTACTTC.

The rearrangement joins TRBV27 to TRBJ2-7; the D is unclear. The CDR3 has 14 amino acids. Trimming shortened V by 1 base and J by 5 bases, and 12 bases separated the two germline ends. Germline V lookup: CDR1 MNHEY, CDR2 SMNVEV (reference sequence). This CDR3 reads CASSLFIRPDEQYF. As DNA, the CDR3 is TGTGCCAGCAGTTTATTCATCCGCCCGGACGAGCAGTACTTC.

As for this clonotype: One junction end disagrees with the germline gene, perhaps due to a read error. The J gene is TRBJ2-2, the V gene TRBV7-7; 7 bases align to TRBD1. CDR1 and CDR2 from the germline V gene are SSHAT and FNYEAQ (reference sequence). CDR3 length: 13 residues. CDR3 sequence reads: CAKGTENPGELFF. CDR3 DNA: TGTGCCAAGGGGACAGAGAACCCCGGGGAGCTGTTTTTT.

This clonotype has more than one count but fewer than ten. The chain couples TRBV7-3 to TRBJ2-3, with 7 bases aligning to TRBD2. Germline CDR1 is SGHTA and CDR2 is FQGTGA. V lost 2 bases to trimming and J lost 2 bases; unmatched junction nucleotides: 4. The CDR3 has 15 amino acids. The CDR3 DNA sequence: TGTGCCAGCAGCTTACTAGCGGAGTACACAGATACGCAGTATTTT. As protein: CASSLLAEYTDTQYF. Complete variable domain (other parts from reference TRBV7-3 and TRBJ2-3): GAGVSQTPSNKVTEKGKYVELRCDPISGHTALYWYRQSLGQGPEFLIYFQGTGAADDSGLPNDRFFAVRPEGSVSTLKIQRTERGDSAVYLCASSLLAEYTDTQYFGPGTRLTVL.

This clonotype was counted a few times. The CDR3 coding sequence is TGCGCCAGCAGTCCGGAATGGACGGACTCACTTATTATGGGAGCTTTCTTT. Protein sequence: CASSPEWTDSLIMGAFF. The V call is TRBV5-1, the J call TRBJ1-1; D ambiguous. This CDR3 region has 17 residues. Germline V gives CDR1 SGHRS, CDR2 YFSETQ. Deletions cut 5 bases from V and 10 bases from J, with 30 bases between.

CDR3 protein: CASSIRDIYQPQHF. CDR3 nucleotide sequence: TGTGCCAGTAGTATCCGGGACATCTATCAGCCCCAGCATTTT. This chain links TRBV19 with TRBJ1-5; possible D gene TRBD1, 6 bases. Germline lookup yields CDR1 LNHDA and CDR2 SQIVND (reference sequence). This CDR3 contains 14 residues. The V end lost 3 bases, the J end lost 5 bases, and 11 bases lay between the germline ends.

The J gene is TRBJ2-6, the V gene TRBV7-9, with unresolved D. The length of the CDR3 is 13 residues. V lost 7 bases, J lost 2 bases, and 6 bases lay in between. In germline, CDR1 is SEHNR, CDR2 FQNEAQ (reference sequence). The DNA of the CDR3 is TGTGCCAGCATTGTGGCTGGGGCCAACGTCCTGACTTTC. It specifies CASIVAGANVLTF.

This chain connects TRBV7-8 to TRBJ2-3; 10 nucleotides agree with TRBD2. This CDR3 region has 14 residues. Unmatched junction bases numbered 6, after V lost 9 bases and J lost 3 bases. Germline values: CDR1 SGHVS, CDR2 FQNEAQ. The CDR3 DNA reads as TGTGCCAGTAAACTAGCGGGGCCTACAGATACGCAGTATTTT. Amino acids: CASKLAGPTDTQYF.

This clonotype has a handful of counts. This chain uses TRBV5-6 with TRBJ2-2; 13 bases line up with TRBD2. The CDR3 sequence is 16 residues long. Per the germline V gene, CDR1 is SGHDT and CDR2 is YYEEEE. Trimming cost V 0 bases and J 6 bases; bases outside gene matches: 2. Here the CDR3 DNA reads TGTGCCAGCAGCTTGGGACTAGCGGGAGGAGCCGGGGAGCTGTTTTTT. The encoded protein is CASSLGLAGGAGELFF.